The 9 T cell receptor beta chains in this list originate from one sample, sequenced in a study of CD8+ T cells in alopecia areata. Following extraction, RNA underwent reverse transcription to cDNA, which served as the sequencing template. Produced via immunoSEQ multiplex PCR; TCRdb's table is partial and in-frame only. The sample has about 150,000 clones, roughly 58% seen once. Sequenced input: CD8+ T cells sorted from blood. The source of these receptors is a human donor in good health.

V usage is TRBV5-4 and J usage is TRBJ2-7; 7 bases map to TRBD1. Germline lookup yields CDR1 SGHNT and CDR2 YYREEE (reference sequence). The CDR3 runs to 13 residues. V lost 7 bases and J lost 0; bases outside the gene matches: 4. In DNA, the CDR3 is TGTGCCAGCGGACGGGACAGCTCCTACGAGCAGTACTTC. Protein product: CASGRDSSYEQYF.

The count of this clone is one. The J gene is TRBJ2-4, the V gene TRBV27; 10 bases fit TRBD1. There are 14 residues in the CDR3. Looked up from germline, CDR1 is MNHEY and CDR2 is SMNVEV (reference sequence). With 5 bases clipped from V and 7 bases from J, the junction kept 5 bases outside the gene matches. The CDR3 sequence is CASSPDRGPNIQYF. The CDR3 nucleotides are TGTGCCAGCAGTCCAGACAGGGGGCCTAACATTCAGTACTTC.

Points on this clone: At the DNA level, this CDR3 is encoded by other sequences in the same sample as well. This chain connects TRBV27 to TRBJ2-2; D call uncertain. CDR3 length equals 12 residues. V lost 6 bases and J 3 bases, leaving 5 bases between the germline ends. CDR1 is MNHEY, CDR2 SMNVEV, per germline (reference sequence). CDR3 in DNA: TGTGCCAGCAGCAGCTACACCGGGGAGCTGTTTTTT. The encoded protein is CASSSYTGELFF.

This chain connects TRBV6-5 to TRBJ1-1; D is ambiguous. Trimming removed 0 bases from V and 0 bases from J, with 8 bases in between. This CDR3 contains 15 residues. The germline CDR1 and CDR2 sequences are MNHEY and SVGAGI. The CDR3, as DNA: TGTGCCAGCAGTTACTCGATCGCGGTGAACACTGAAGCTTTCTTT. Translation gives CASSYSIAVNTEAFF.

This rearrangement joins TRBV4-1 to TRBJ2-2; D is tentatively TRBD1 or TRBD2 (5 bases each). Deletions cut 2 bases from V and 5 bases from J, with 15 bases between. This CDR3 has 16 residues. Germline-derived CDR1 and CDR2 are MGHRA and YSYEKL. CDR3 residues: CASSQRSGAGTGELFF. The CDR3 nucleotides are TGCGCCAGCAGCCAACGATCCGGGGCAGGGACCGGGGAGCTGTTTTTT.

This rearrangement joins TRBV29-1 to TRBJ1-2; a possible D gene is TRBD1 (5 bases). Germline V gene data show CDR1 as SQVTM and CDR2 as ANQGSEA. V gave up 4 bases and J gave up 4 bases, with 13 bases separating them. The CDR3 has 13 amino acids. CDR3 bases: TGCAGCGTTGGCCCGGGGCAGAGCTATGGCTACACCTTC. This translates into CSVGPGQSYGYTF.

This chain links TRBV10-2 with TRBJ2-7; 13 bases fit TRBD2. Germline CDR1 and CDR2: WSHSY and SAAADI. V trimming: 2 bases; J trimming: 6 bases; junction bases outside the gene matches: 1. The CDR3 contains 14 residues. The CDR3 here is CASSERLAGGEQYF. For the CDR3, the DNA is TGCGCCAGCAGTGAGCGACTAGCGGGAGGCGAGCAGTACTTC.

CDR3 region: CASSISSTGRNYGYTF. CDR3 DNA: TGCGCCAGCAGCATTAGTTCGACAGGGCGAAACTATGGCTACACCTTC. The chain couples TRBV5-1 to TRBJ1-2; 7 bases align to TRBD1. In germline, CDR1 is SGHRS, CDR2 YFSETQ. Losses at the gene ends were 4 bases for V and 2 bases for J; bases not matched to a gene: 11. The CDR3 has 16 amino acids. Supplemented by reference TRBV5-1 and TRBJ1-2, the full variable domain reads KAGVTQTPRYLIKTRGQQVTLSCSPISGHRSVSWYQQTPGQGLQFLFEYFSETQRNKGNFPGRFSGRQFSNSRSEMNVSTLELGDSALYLCASSISSTGRNYGYTFGSGTRLTVV.

The chain employs TRBV6-1 and TRBJ1-5, with D tentatively TRBD1 (6 bases). V was shortened by 5 bases and J by 3 bases, with 14 bases between the two germline ends. The CDR3 contains 15 residues. Germline CDR1 and CDR2: MNHNS and SASEGT. CDR3 coding DNA: TGTGCCAGCAGTACCCGGGGGACACACAATCAGCCCCAGCATTTT. It yields the protein CASSTRGTHNQPQHF.